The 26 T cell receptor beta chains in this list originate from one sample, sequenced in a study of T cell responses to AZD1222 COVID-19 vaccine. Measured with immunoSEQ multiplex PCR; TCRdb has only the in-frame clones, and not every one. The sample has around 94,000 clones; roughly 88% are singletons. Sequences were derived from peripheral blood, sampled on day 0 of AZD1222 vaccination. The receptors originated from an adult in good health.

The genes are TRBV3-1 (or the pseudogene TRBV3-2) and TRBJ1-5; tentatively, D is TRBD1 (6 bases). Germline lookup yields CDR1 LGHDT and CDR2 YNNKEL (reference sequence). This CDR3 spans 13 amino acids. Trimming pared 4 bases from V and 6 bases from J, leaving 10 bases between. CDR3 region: CASSPSGVQPQHF. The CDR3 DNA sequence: TGTGCCAGCAGCCCCTCAGGGGTTCAGCCCCAGCATTTT.

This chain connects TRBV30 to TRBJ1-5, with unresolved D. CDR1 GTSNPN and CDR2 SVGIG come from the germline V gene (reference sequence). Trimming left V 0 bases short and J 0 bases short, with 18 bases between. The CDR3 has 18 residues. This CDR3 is CAWSVPGWTDYSNQPQHF. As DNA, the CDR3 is TGTGCCTGGAGTGTACCGGGGTGGACGGATTATAGCAATCAGCCCCAGCATTTT.

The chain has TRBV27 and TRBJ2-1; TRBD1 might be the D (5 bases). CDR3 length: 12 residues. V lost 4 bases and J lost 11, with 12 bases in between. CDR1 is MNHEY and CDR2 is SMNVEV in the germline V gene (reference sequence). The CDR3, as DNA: TGTGCCAGCAGTTCTTCTCGACAGAAGCAGTTCTTC. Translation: CASSSSRQKQFF.

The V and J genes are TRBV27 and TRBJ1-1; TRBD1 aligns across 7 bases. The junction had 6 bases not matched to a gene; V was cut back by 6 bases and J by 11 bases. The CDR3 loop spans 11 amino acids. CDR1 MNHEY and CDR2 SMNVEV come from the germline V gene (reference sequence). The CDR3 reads CASRQGQRAFF. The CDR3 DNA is TGTGCCAGCAGGCAGGGACAGAGGGCTTTCTTT.

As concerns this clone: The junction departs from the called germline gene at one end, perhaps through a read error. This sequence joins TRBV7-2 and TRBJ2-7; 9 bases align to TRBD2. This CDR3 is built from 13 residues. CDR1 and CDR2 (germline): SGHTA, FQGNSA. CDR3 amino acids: CASSPGGLAIQDF. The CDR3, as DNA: TGTGCCAGCAGCCCTGGGGGACTAGCCATACAGGACTTC. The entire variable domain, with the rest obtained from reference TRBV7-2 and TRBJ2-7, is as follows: GAGVSQSPSNKVTEKGKDVELRCDPISGHTALYWYRQSLGQGLEFLIYFQGNSAPDKSGLPSDRFSAERTGGSVSTLTIQRTQQEDSAVYLCASSPGGLAIQDFGPGTRLTVT.

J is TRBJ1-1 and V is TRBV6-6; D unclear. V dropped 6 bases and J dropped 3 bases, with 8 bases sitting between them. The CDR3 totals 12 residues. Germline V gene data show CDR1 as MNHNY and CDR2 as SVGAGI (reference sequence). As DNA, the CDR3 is TGTGCCAGCAGGTTAAAACACACTGAAGCTTTCTTT. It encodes CASRLKHTEAFF.

The CDR3 region has the DNA TGTGCCAGCAGCTTATCTGGGACTAGCTTAGGCGGGGAGCTGTTTTTT. Its protein is CASSLSGTSLGGELFF. The chain combines TRBV7-2 with TRBJ2-2; 9 nucleotides line up with TRBD2. Germline V lookup: CDR1 SGHTA, CDR2 FQGNSA. The V and J ends lost 2 bases and 7 bases, in that order; junction bases with no gene match: 8. The length of the CDR3 is 16 residues.

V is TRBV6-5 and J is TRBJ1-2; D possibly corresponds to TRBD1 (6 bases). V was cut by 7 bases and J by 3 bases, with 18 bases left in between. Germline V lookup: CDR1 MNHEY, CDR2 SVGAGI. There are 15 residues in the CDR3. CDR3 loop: CASTLPRGGDYGYTF. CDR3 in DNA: TGTGCCAGCACTTTACCCAGGGGAGGGGACTATGGCTACACCTTC.

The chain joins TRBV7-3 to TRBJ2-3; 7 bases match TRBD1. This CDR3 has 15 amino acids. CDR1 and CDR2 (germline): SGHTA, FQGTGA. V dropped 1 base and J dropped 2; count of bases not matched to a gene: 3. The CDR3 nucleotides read TGTGCCAGCAGCTTAAGACAGGGCGACACAGATACGCAGTATTTT. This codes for CASSLRQGDTDTQYF.

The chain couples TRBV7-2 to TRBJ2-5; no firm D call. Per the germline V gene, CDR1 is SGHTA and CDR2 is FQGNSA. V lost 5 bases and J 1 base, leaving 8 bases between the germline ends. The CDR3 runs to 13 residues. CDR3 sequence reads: CASSPRPQETQYF. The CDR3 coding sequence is TGTGCCAGCAGCCCGCGGCCCCAAGAGACCCAGTACTTC. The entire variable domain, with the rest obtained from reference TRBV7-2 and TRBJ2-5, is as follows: GAGVSQSPSNKVTEKGKDVELRCDPISGHTALYWYRQSLGQGLEFLIYFQGNSAPDKSGLPSDRFSAERTGGSVSTLTIQRTQQEDSAVYLCASSPRPQETQYFGPGTRLLVL.

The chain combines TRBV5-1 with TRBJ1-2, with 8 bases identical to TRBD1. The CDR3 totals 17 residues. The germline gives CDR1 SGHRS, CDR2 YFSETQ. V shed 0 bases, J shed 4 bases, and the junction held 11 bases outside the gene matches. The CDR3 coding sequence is TGCGCCAGCAGCTTGGCGGGGATCAGCCAGGGGGCCTATGGCTACACCTTC. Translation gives CASSLAGISQGAYGYTF.

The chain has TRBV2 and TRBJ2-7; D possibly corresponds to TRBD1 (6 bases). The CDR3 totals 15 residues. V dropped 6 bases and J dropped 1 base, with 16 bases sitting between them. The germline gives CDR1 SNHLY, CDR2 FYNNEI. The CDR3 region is CASRDQGIDSYEQYF. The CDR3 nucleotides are TGTGCCAGCAGAGACCAGGGGATAGATTCCTACGAGCAGTACTTC. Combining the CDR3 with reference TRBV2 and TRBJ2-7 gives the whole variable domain EPEVTQTPSHQVTQMGQEVILRCVPISNHLYFYWYRQILGQKVEFLVSFYNNEISEKSEIFDDQFSVERPDGSNFTLKIRSTKLEDSAMYFCASRDQGIDSYEQYFGPGTRLTVT.

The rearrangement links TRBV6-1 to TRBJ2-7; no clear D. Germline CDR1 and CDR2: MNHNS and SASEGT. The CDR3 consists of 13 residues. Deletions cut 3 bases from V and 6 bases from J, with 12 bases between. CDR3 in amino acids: CASSDRNKREQYF. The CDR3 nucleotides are TGTGCCAGCAGTGACAGAAACAAGCGCGAGCAGTACTTC.

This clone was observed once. The CDR3 protein is CASSFAGTVYEQYF. For the CDR3, the DNA is TGTGCCAGCAGCTTCGCCGGGACGGTCTACGAGCAGTACTTC. The genes are TRBV7-2 and TRBJ2-7; D might be TRBD1 or TRBD2, each matching 5 bases. CDR3 length equals 14 residues. The germline V gene has CDR1 SGHTA and CDR2 FQGNSA. The V gene lost 3 bases and the J gene lost 3 bases, with 12 bases spanning the gap.

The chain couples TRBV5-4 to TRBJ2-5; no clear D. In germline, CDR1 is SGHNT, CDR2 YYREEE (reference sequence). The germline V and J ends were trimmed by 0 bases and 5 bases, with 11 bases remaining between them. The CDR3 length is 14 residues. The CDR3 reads CASSLALSLETQYF. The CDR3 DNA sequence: TGTGCCAGCAGCTTGGCCCTTTCTTTGGAGACCCAGTACTTC.

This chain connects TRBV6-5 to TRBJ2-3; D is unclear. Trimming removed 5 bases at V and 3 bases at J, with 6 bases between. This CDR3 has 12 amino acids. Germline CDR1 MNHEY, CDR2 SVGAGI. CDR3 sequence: CASSIMTDTQYF. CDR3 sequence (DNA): TGTGCCAGCAGTATCATGACAGATACGCAGTATTTT.

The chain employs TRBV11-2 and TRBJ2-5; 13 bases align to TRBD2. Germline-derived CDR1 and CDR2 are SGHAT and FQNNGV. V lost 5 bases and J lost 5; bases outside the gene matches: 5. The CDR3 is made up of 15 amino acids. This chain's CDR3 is CASSTSGGARETQYF. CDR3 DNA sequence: TGTGCCAGCAGCACTAGCGGGGGGGCCCGGGAGACCCAGTACTTC. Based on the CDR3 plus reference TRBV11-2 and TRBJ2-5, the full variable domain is EAGVAQSPRYKIIEKRQSVAFWCNPISGHATLYWYQQILGQGPKLLIQFQNNGVVDDSQLPKDRFSAERLKGVDSTLKIQPAKLEDSAVYLCASSTSGGARETQYFGPGTRLLVL.

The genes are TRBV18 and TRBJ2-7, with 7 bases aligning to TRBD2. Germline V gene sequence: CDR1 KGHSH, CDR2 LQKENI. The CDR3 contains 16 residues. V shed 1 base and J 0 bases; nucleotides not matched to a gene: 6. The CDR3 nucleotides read TGTGCCAGCTCACCACTAGGCGGGGGTGACTCCTACGAGCAGTACTTC. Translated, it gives CASSPLGGGDSYEQYF.

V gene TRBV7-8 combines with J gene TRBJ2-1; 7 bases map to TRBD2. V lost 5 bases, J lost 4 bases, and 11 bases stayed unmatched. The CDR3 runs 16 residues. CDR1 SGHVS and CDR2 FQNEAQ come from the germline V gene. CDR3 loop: CASSGLRTRGYNEQFF. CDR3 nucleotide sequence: TGTGCCAGCAGCGGGCTCCGGACTAGAGGGTACAATGAGCAGTTCTTC.

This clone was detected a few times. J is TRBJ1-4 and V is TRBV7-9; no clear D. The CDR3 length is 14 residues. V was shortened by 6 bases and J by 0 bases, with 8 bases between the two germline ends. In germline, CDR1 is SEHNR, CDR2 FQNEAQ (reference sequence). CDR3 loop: CASSRVATNEKLFF. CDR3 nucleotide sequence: TGTGCCAGCAGTCGGGTTGCAACTAATGAAAAACTGTTTTTT.

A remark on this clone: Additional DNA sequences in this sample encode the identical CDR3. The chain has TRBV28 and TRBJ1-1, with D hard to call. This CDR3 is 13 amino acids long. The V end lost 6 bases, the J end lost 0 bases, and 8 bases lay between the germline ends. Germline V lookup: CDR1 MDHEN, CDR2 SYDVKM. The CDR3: CASSLIMNTEAFF. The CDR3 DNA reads TGTGCCAGCAGCCTTATCATGAACACTGAAGCTTTCTTT.

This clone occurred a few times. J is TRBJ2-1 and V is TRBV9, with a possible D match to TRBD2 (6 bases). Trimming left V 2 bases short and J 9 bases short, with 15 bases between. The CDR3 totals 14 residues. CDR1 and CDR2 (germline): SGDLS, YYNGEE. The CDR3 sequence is CASSVRGLGGEQFF. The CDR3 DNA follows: TGTGCCAGCAGCGTGCGCGGGTTGGGGGGTGAGCAGTTCTTC.

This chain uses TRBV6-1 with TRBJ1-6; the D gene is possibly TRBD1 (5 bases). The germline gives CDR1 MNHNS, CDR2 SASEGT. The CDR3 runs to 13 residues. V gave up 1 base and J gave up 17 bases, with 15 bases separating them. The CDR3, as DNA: TGTGCCAGCAGTGAAGGGACATCTGGGGTTGTCCACTTT. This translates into CASSEGTSGVVHF.

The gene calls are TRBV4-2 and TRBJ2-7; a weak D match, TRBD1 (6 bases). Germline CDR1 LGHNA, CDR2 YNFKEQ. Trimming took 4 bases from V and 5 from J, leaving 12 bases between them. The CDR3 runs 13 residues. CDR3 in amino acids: CASSPQGRHEQYF. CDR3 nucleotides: TGTGCCAGCAGCCCACAGGGTCGGCACGAGCAGTACTTC.

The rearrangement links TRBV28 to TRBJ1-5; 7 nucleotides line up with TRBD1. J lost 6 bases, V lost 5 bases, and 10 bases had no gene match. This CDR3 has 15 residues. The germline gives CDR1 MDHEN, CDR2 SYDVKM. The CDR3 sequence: CASSQSTGKSQPQHF. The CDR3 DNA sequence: TGTGCCAGCAGTCAGTCGACAGGGAAGTCTCAGCCCCAGCATTTT. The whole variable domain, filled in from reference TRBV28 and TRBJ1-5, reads DVKVTQSSRYLVKRTGEKVFLECVQDMDHENMFWYRQDPGLGLRLIYFSYDVKMKEKGDIPEGYSVSREKKERFSLILESASTNQTSMYLCASSQSTGKSQPQHFGDGTRLSIL.

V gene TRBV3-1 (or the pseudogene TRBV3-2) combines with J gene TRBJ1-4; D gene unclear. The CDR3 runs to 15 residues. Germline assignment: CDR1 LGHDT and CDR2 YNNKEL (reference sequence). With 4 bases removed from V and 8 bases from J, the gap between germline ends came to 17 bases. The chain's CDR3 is CASSPRPEIGEKLFF. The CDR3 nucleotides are TGTGCCAGCAGCCCTCGCCCAGAAATCGGGGAAAAACTGTTTTTT.